These 26 T cell receptor beta chains originate from one sample sequenced in a study of cytomegalovirus exposure and HLA in healthy donors. PCR used 60 Vbeta primers and 13 Jbeta primers. Assay used: immunoSEQ multiplex PCR; TCRdb lists only in-frame clones, some missing. The data hold roughly 68,000 clones, with 65% to 80% observed a single time. Sequences were obtained from PBMCs. The receptors originated from a man aged 35 to 55 in good health and CMV-seropositive.

This chain connects TRBV2 to TRBJ2-7, with 7 bases identical to TRBD1. J gave up 4 bases and V 8 bases, and 8 bases lay outside the gene matches. The CDR3 length is 13 residues. The V gene's germline CDR1 is SNHLY and CDR2 FYNNEI. CDR3: CASAPRGKYEQYF. The CDR3, as DNA: TGTGCCAGCGCCCCCAGGGGGAAGTACGAGCAGTACTTC.

The chain combines TRBV27 with TRBJ1-5; 8 nucleotides align to TRBD1. The CDR3 is 16 residues long. V was pared by 6 bases and J by 3 bases, with 10 bases of the junction left unmatched. CDR1 and CDR2 from the germline V gene are MNHEY and SMNVEV (reference sequence). The CDR3 DNA is TGTGCCAGCAGCCCGATCGGGACAGGCCTCAATCAGCCCCAGCATTTT. Amino acids: CASSPIGTGLNQPQHF.

Here the CDR3 reads CASSLAQERGYTF. CDR3 DNA: TGCGCCAGCAGCTTGGCCCAGGAAAGGGGCTACACCTTC. The rearrangement links TRBV5-1 to TRBJ1-2; D gene unclear. V was shortened by 0 bases and J by 8 bases, with 11 bases between the two germline ends. The CDR3 consists of 13 residues. Germline-derived CDR1 and CDR2 are SGHRS and YFSETQ.

The chain links TRBV29-1 to TRBJ2-3; 9 bases line up with TRBD2. Germline values: CDR1 SQVTM, CDR2 ANQGSEA. V shed 4 bases, J shed 2 bases, and the junction held 13 bases outside the gene matches. The CDR3 spans 17 residues. The CDR3 spells CSVGGSGGSPYTDTQYF. CDR3 sequence (DNA): TGCAGCGTTGGGGGTAGCGGGGGCTCCCCTTACACAGATACGCAGTATTTT.

The gene calls are TRBV27 and TRBJ1-4; 8 bases map to TRBD1. After removal of 6 bases from V and 3 bases from J, the junction contained 3 bases not matched to a gene. The CDR3 spans 14 residues. In germline, CDR1 is MNHEY, CDR2 SMNVEV (reference sequence). The CDR3: CASSNRGANEKLFF. The CDR3 DNA follows: TGTGCCAGCAGCAACAGGGGGGCTAATGAAAAACTGTTTTTT.

The chain uses TRBV20-1 and TRBJ1-1; 7 nucleotides agree with TRBD1. Germline loops: CDR1 DFQATT, CDR2 SNEGSKA (reference sequence). This CDR3 is built from 10 residues. Trimming at V came to 6 bases and at J to 11 bases, leaving 6 bases not matched to a gene. The CDR3 coding sequence is TGCAGTGCCTCACAGGGGACGGCTTTCTTT. This translates into CSASQGTAFF.

This clone was recorded only once. V gene TRBV6-5 combines with J gene TRBJ2-2; D might be TRBD1 (7 bases). There are 13 residues in the CDR3. CDR1 is MNHEY and CDR2 is SVGAGI in the germline V gene. V lost 10 bases and J 7 bases, leaving 16 bases between the germline ends. CDR3 nucleotide sequence: TGTGCCACCGCGGGACAGTATTACGGGGAGCTGTTTTTT. It encodes CATAGQYYGELFF.

The chain combines TRBV14 with TRBJ2-5; 14 nucleotides line up with TRBD2. The CDR3 spans 16 residues. The V segment lost 1 base and the J segment 5 bases; nucleotides outside the gene matches: 3. Germline V gives CDR1 SGHDN, CDR2 FVKESK. The CDR3 sequence: CASSQGLAGGPETQYF. The CDR3, as DNA: TGTGCCAGCAGCCAAGGACTAGCGGGGGGGCCGGAGACCCAGTACTTC.

This clone appeared a few times. The chain couples TRBV28 to TRBJ1-1; 8 nucleotides line up with TRBD1. CDR1 is MDHEN, CDR2 SYDVKM, per germline. After removal of 4 bases from V and 8 bases from J, the junction contained 12 bases not matched to a gene. The CDR3 has 15 residues. The CDR3 here is CASSSPGGAISEAFF. The DNA of the CDR3 is TGTGCCAGCAGTTCACCAGGGGGCGCAATCTCCGAAGCTTTCTTT.

The chain recombines TRBV11-2 with TRBJ2-6; D remains unclear. Germline V lookup: CDR1 SGHAT, CDR2 FQNNGV. With 3 bases removed from V and 4 bases from J, the gap between germline ends came to 7 bases. The CDR3 spans 14 residues. As DNA, the CDR3 is TGTGCCAGCAGCTTGCGGCGGGGGGCCAACGTCCTGACTTTC. It codes for CASSLRRGANVLTF.

Of note for this clone: One junction end does not reproduce the germline sequence, and a read error may be involved. The chain joins TRBV11-2 to TRBJ2-7; D not resolved. Germline lookup yields CDR1 SGHAT and CDR2 FQNNGV. CDR3 length equals 14 residues. CDR3 in amino acids: CASSFPDKPYEQYF. The CDR3 coding sequence is TGTGCCAGCAGCTTCCCAGACAAGCCCTACGAGCAATACTTC.

This rearrangement joins TRBV5-1 to TRBJ1-6, with D possibly TRBD1 on 5 matching bases. The ends were cut back, 1 base at V and 7 bases at J, with 15 bases in the middle. CDR1 and CDR2 from the germline V gene are SGHRS and YFSETQ. The CDR3 is 16 amino acids. In DNA, the CDR3 is TGCGCCAGCAGCTTGTCTGGGGACGGAGGGAATTCACCCCTCCACTTT. It yields the protein CASSLSGDGGNSPLHF.

The V gene is TRBV11-2, the J gene TRBJ2-5; TRBD2 might be the D (6 bases). This CDR3 has 15 residues. CDR1 SGHAT and CDR2 FQNNGV come from the germline V gene. V lost 3 bases, J lost 0 bases, and 11 bases lay in between. The CDR3: CASSLGLGYQETQYF. The CDR3 DNA is TGTGCCAGCAGCTTGGGACTCGGGTACCAAGAGACCCAGTACTTC. The whole variable domain, remainder taken from reference TRBV11-2 and TRBJ2-5, is EAGVAQSPRYKIIEKRQSVAFWCNPISGHATLYWYQQILGQGPKLLIQFQNNGVVDDSQLPKDRFSAERLKGVDSTLKIQPAKLEDSAVYLCASSLGLGYQETQYFGPGTRLLVL.

This clone was seen more than once but under ten times. The chain links TRBV2 to TRBJ2-7, with a possible D match to TRBD1 (5 bases). Deletions cut 2 bases from V and 3 bases from J, with 8 bases between. The CDR3 is 13 residues long. CDR1 and CDR2 from the germline V gene are SNHLY and FYNNEI. The CDR3 sequence is CASSEWGDYEQYF. As DNA, the CDR3 is TGTGCCAGCAGTGAATGGGGCGACTACGAGCAGTACTTC.

This clone was observed a handful of times. This chain joins TRBV15 and TRBJ1-1; D might be TRBD1 (5 bases). V gave up 0 bases and J gave up 7 bases, with 9 bases separating them. The CDR3 runs 13 residues. Germline V lookup: CDR1 LNHNV, CDR2 YYDKDF (reference sequence). As DNA, the CDR3 is TGTGCCACCAGCAGAGATCGGGGGGTTGAAGCTTTCTTT. It specifies CATSRDRGVEAFF.

This clone is a singleton in its sample. The rearrangement joins TRBV15 to TRBJ2-3; D uncertain. Deletions cut 1 base from V and 2 bases from J, with 13 bases between. This CDR3 spans 16 amino acids. Germline lookup yields CDR1 LNHNV and CDR2 YYDKDF (reference sequence). Here the CDR3 DNA reads TGTGCCACCAGCAGAGGTATTCCTTCTATCACAGATACGCAGTATTTT. Translation: CATSRGIPSITDTQYF.

The rearrangement links TRBV11-2 to TRBJ2-1; D possibly corresponds to TRBD1 (5 bases). The V end was cut by 3 bases, the J end by 8 bases, with 11 bases between. CDR3 size: 13 residues. CDR1 SGHAT and CDR2 FQNNGV come from the germline V gene. The DNA of the CDR3 is TGTGCCAGCAGCTTTGCAGGGCTCGATGAGCAGTTCTTC. It codes for CASSFAGLDEQFF.

This clone was found a few times. The CDR3 protein is CASVSGRNEQYF. The CDR3 DNA reads as TGTGCCAGCGTGTCAGGTCGCAACGAGCAGTACTTC. This chain connects TRBV28 to TRBJ2-5, with D uncertain. Matching the DNA end better, TRBJ2-7 makes the J call doubtful. Germline lookup yields CDR1 MDHEN and CDR2 SYDVKM. The CDR3 spans 12 residues.

The chain recombines TRBV30 with TRBJ1-1, with D perhaps TRBD1 (6 bases). Between the trimmed V and J ends, which lost 0 bases and 5 bases, there was a span of 19 bases. The CDR3 contains 16 residues. Germline V gene data show CDR1 as GTSNPN and CDR2 as SVGIG (reference sequence). CDR3: CAWSVRVTGMGTEAFF. For the CDR3, the DNA is TGTGCCTGGAGTGTAAGGGTCACAGGGATGGGGACTGAAGCTTTCTTT.

The chain joins TRBV19 to TRBJ2-7; 9 nucleotides match TRBD1. Germline trimming cut 3 bases from V and 5 bases from J; bases unmatched to any gene: 8. CDR1 and CDR2 (germline): LNHDA, SQIVND (reference sequence). The CDR3 has 15 amino acids. Here the CDR3 reads CASSIPGTGFDEQYF. CDR3 nucleotides: TGTGCCAGTAGTATCCCCGGGACAGGGTTCGACGAGCAGTACTTC.

The chain carries TRBV4-1 and TRBJ2-1, with a weak D call TRBD1 (6 bases). The CDR3 extends over 15 amino acids. V was pared by 5 bases and J by 7 bases, with 18 bases between. Germline CDR1 MGHRA, CDR2 YSYEKL. CDR3 in DNA: TGCGCCAGCAGCTATACAGGGTCATCCGGGAATGAGCAGTTCTTC. Translated: CASSYTGSSGNEQFF.

This rearrangement joins TRBV15 to TRBJ2-5; D not resolved. With the DNA end fitting TRBJ2-7 better, the J assignment may be wrong. The CDR3 runs to 13 residues. Germline V lookup: CDR1 LNHNV, CDR2 YYDKDF (reference sequence). CDR3 sequence: CATSLGFSYEQYF. CDR3 DNA: TGTGCCACCAGTCTAGGCTTCTCCTACGAGCAGTACTTC.

The rearrangement uses TRBV2 and TRBJ2-1; TRBD1 might be the D (5 bases). V was shortened by 7 bases and J by 7 bases, with 17 bases between the two germline ends. The germline V gene has CDR1 SNHLY and CDR2 FYNNEI. The CDR3 loop spans 14 amino acids. The CDR3 spells CASMGAGKRNEQFF. CDR3 coding DNA: TGTGCCAGCATGGGTGCAGGGAAGAGGAATGAGCAGTTCTTC.

V and J are TRBV11-1 and TRBJ1-4; no firm D call. The CDR3 runs to 12 residues. The V end was cut by 5 bases, the J end by 4 bases, with 5 bases between. CDR1 and CDR2 (germline): SGHAT, FQDESV (reference sequence). The CDR3 here is CASSRDNEKLFF. CDR3 in DNA: TGTGCCAGCAGCCGCGATAATGAAAAACTGTTTTTT.

The CDR3 nucleotides are TGTGCCAGCAGACACAGGGGGACTGAAGCTTTCTTT. Residues: CASRHRGTEAFF. The chain uses TRBV6-5 and TRBJ1-1; 8 nucleotides match TRBD1. The J segment lost 5 bases and the V segment lost 6 bases, leaving 2 bases of the junction unmatched. The CDR3 length is 12 residues. Germline V gene data show CDR1 as MNHEY and CDR2 as SVGAGI.

The chain joins TRBV4-1 to TRBJ2-1, with 13 bases that match TRBD2. The CDR3 is made up of 18 amino acids. V lost 5 bases to trimming and J lost 6 bases; unmatched junction nucleotides: 13. Germline CDR1 reads MGHRA; CDR2 reads YSYEKL. This CDR3 reads CASSSWTSGGASANEQFF. DNA of the CDR3: TGCGCCAGCAGCTCCTGGACTAGCGGGGGTGCTTCAGCCAATGAGCAGTTCTTC.